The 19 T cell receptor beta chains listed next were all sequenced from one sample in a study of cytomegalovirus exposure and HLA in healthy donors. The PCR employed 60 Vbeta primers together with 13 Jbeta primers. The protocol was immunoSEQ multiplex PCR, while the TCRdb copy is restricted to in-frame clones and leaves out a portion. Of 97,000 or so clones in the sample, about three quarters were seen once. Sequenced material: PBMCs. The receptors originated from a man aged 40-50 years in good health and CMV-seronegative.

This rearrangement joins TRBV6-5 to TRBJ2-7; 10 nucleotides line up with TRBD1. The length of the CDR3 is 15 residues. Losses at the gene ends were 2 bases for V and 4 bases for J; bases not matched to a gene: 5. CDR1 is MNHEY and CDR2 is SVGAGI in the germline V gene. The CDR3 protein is CASSYRDRGAYEQYF. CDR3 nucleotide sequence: TGTGCCAGCAGTTACCGGGACAGGGGCGCTTACGAGCAGTACTTC.

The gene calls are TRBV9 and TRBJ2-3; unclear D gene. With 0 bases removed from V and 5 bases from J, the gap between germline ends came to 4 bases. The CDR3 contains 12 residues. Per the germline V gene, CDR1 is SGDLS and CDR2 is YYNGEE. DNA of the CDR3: TGTGCCAGCAGCGTAGGAGTAGATACGCAGTATTTT. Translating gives CASSVGVDTQYF.

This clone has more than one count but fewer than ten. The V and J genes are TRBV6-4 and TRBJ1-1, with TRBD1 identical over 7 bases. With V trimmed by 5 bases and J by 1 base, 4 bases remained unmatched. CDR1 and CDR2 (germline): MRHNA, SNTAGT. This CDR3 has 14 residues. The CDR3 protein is CASSTQGGNTEAFF. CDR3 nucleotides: TGTGCCAGCAGTACCCAGGGGGGGAACACTGAAGCTTTCTTT.

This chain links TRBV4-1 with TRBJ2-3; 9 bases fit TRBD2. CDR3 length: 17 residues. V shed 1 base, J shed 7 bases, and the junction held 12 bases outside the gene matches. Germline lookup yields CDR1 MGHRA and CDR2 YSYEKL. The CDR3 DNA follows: TGCGCCAGCAGCCAAGGGAGGGCTGCGGGGGGGGGAAATACGCAGTATTTT. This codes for CASSQGRAAGGGNTQYF.

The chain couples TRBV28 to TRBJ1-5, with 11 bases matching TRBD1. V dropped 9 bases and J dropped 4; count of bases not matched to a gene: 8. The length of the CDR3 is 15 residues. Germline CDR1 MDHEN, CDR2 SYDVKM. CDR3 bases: TGTGCCAGTTCCCTCGGGACAGGGGGAAATCAGCCCCAGCATTTT. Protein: CASSLGTGGNQPQHF.

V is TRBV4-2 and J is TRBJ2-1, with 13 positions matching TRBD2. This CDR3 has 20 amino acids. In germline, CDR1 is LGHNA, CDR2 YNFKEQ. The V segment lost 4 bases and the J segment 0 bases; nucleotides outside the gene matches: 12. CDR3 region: CASSLTSGGAILSSYNEQFF. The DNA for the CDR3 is TGTGCCAGCAGCCTAACTAGCGGGGGGGCTATATTAAGCTCCTACAATGAGCAGTTCTTC.

The CDR3 region has the DNA TGCGCCAGCAGCTTGGATGGGGGCGCCTATGAAGCTTTCTTT. As protein: CASSLDGGAYEAFF. J is TRBJ1-1 and V is TRBV5-1, with D tentatively TRBD1 (6 bases). CDR1 and CDR2 (germline): SGHRS, YFSETQ. V was pared by 0 bases and J by 7 bases, with 13 bases between. CDR3 length equals 14 residues.

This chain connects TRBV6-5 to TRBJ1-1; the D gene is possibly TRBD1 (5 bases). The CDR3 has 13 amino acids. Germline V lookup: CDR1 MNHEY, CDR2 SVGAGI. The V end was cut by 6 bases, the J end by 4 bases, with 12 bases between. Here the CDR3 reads CASRRPGGTEAFF. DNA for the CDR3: TGTGCCAGCAGACGTCCGGGGGGCACTGAAGCTTTCTTT.

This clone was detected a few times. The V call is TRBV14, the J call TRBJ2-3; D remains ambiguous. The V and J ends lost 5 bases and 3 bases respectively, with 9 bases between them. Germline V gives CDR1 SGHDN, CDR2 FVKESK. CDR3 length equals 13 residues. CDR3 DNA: TGTGCCAGCAGCACCTACCCTACAGATACGCAGTATTTT. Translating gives CASSTYPTDTQYF.

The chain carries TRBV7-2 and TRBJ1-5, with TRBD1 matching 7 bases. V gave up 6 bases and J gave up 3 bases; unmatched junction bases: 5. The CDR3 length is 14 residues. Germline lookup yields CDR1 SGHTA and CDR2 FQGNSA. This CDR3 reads CASRRQGTNQPQHF. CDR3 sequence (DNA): TGTGCCAGCAGACGACAGGGAACCAATCAGCCCCAGCATTTT.

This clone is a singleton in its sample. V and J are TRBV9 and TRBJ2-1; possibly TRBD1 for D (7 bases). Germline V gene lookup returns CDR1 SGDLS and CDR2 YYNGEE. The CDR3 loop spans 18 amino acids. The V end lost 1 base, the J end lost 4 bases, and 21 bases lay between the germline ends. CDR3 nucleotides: TGTGCCAGCAGCGTACCCAGTGGGCGGCAGGGGGGTTACAATGAGCAGTTCTTC. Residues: CASSVPSGRQGGYNEQFF.

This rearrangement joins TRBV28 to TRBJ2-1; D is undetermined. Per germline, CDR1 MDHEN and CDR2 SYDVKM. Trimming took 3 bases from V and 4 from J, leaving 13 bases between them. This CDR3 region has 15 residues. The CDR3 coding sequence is TGTGCCAGCAGTTTTTTGGGCTCTGGATACAATGAGCAGTTCTTC. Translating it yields CASSFLGSGYNEQFF.

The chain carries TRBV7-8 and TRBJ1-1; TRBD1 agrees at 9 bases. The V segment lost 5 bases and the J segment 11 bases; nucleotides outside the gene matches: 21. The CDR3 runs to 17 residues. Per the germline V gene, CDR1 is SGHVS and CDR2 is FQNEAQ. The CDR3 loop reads CASSDTILQGALRSAFF. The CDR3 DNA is TGTGCCAGCAGCGACACTATTCTACAGGGGGCTTTAAGGTCGGCTTTCTTT.

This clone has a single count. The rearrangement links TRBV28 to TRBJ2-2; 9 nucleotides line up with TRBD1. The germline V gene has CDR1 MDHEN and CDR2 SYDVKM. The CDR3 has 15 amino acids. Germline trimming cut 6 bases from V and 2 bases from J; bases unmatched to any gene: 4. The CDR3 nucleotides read TGTGCCAGCAGCTCGGGACAGGGCAACACCGGGGAGCTGTTTTTT. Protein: CASSSGQGNTGELFF.

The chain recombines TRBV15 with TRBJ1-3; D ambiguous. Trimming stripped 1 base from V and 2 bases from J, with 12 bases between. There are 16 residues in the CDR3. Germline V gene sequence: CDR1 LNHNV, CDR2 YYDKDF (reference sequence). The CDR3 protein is CATSRGARGTGNTIYF. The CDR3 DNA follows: TGTGCCACCAGCAGAGGGGCCCGGGGAACTGGAAACACCATATATTTT.

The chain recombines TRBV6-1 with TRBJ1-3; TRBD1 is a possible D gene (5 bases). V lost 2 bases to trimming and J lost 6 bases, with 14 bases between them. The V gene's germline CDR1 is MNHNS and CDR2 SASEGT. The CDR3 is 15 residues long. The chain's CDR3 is CASSEYGGGTNTIYF. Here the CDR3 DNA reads TGTGCCAGCAGTGAATACGGGGGAGGGACAAACACCATATATTTT.

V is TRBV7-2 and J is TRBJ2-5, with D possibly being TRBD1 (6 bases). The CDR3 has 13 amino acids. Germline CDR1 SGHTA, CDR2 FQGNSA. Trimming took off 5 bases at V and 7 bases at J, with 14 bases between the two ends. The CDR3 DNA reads TGTGCCAGCAGCGCAGGGGTCCAGGCGACCCAGTACTTC. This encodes CASSAGVQATQYF.

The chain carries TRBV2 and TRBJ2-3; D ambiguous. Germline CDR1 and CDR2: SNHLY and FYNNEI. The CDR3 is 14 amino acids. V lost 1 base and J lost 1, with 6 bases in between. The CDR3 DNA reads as TGTGCCAGCAGTGAAGACCGCGGCACAGATACGCAGTATTTT. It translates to CASSEDRGTDTQYF. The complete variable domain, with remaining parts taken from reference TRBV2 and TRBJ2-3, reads EPEVTQTPSHQVTQMGQEVILRCVPISNHLYFYWYRQILGQKVEFLVSFYNNEISEKSEIFDDQFSVERPDGSNFTLKIRSTKLEDSAMYFCASSEDRGTDTQYFGPGTRLTVL.

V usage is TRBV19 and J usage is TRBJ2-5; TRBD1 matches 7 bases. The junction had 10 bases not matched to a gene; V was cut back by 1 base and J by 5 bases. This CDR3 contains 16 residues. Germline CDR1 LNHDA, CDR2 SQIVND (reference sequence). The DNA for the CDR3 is TGTGCCAGTAGTATAGGGACGGGACAGACCAAGGAGACCCAGTACTTC. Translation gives CASSIGTGQTKETQYF. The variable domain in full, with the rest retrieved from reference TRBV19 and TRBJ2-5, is DGGITQSPKYLFRKEGQNVTLSCEQNLNHDAMYWYRQDPGQGLRLIYYSQIVNDFQKGDIAEGYSVSREKKESFPLTVTSAQKNPTAFYLCASSIGTGQTKETQYFGPGTRLLVL.